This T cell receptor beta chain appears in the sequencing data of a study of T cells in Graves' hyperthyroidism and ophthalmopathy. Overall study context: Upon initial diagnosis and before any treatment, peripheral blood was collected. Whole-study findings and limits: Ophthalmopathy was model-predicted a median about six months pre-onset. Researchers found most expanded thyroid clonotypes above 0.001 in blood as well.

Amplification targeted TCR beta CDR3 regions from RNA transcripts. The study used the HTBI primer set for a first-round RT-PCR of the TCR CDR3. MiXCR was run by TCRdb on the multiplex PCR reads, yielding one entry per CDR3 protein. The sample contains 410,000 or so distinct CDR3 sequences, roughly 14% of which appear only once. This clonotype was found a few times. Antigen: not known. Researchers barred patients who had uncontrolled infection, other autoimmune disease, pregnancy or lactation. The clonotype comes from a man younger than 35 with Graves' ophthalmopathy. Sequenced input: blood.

CDR3 sequence reads: CASRAQGALLVGYTF. CDR3 bases: TGTGCCAGCAGGGCACAGGGGGCCCTTTTGGTTGGCTACACCTTC. V usage is TRBV5-6 and J usage is TRBJ1-2; 9 bases line up with TRBD1. The CDR3 is 15 amino acids. J lost 7 bases, V lost 5 bases, and 12 bases had no gene match. Germline CDR1 SGHDT, CDR2 YYEEEE.